This T cell receptor (beta chain) was sequenced in a study of T-cell reconstitution after alpha-beta-depleted transplantation in children. A TCRbeta library incorporating unique molecular identifiers was prepared. TCRdb reprocessed the PCR reads with MiXCR, giving one entry per CDR3 protein. The sample has some 220,000 distinct CDR3 sequences, roughly 11% seen once. Turning to this clonotype: What it recognizes is unknown.

General study findings and limits: Reportedly, roughly two months post-transplant, alpha-beta T cells arose from several hundred expanded graft clones. Fresh T-cell production supplied most of the T-cell counts and diversity seen one year after transplant.

Specimen: PBMCs, collected before TCRalphabeta/CD19-depleted stem cell transplant. This receptor was obtained from a child less than two years old with acute myeloid leukemia, due to receive a stem cell transplant.

The CDR3 region is CASSLRLAAADTQYF. The CDR3 nucleotides are TGCGCCAGCAGCTTAAGACTAGCCGCGGCAGATACGCAGTATTTT. The genes are TRBV5-1 and TRBJ2-3; 7 nucleotides match TRBD2. With V trimmed by 2 bases and J by 4 bases, 7 bases remained unmatched. This CDR3 is built from 15 residues. Germline CDR1 reads SGHRS; CDR2 reads YFSETQ.